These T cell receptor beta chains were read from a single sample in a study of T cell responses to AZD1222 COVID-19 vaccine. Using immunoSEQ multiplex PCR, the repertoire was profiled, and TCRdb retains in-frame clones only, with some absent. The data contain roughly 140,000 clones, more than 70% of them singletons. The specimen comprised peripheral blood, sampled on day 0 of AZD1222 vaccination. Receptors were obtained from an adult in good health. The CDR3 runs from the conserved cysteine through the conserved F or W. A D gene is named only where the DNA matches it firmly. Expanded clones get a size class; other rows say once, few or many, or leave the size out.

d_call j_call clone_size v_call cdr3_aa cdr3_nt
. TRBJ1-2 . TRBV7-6 CASSPRTGDYGYTF TGTGCCAGCAGCCCTCGCACAGGAGACTATGGCTACACCTTC
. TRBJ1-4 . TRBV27 CASSFLGRTNEKLFF TGTGCCAGCAGTTTTTTGGGACGGACTAATGAAAAACTGTTTTTT
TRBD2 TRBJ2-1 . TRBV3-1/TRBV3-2 CASSQAQRGGSYNEQFF TGTGCCAGCAGCCAAGCTCAGCGGGGAGGCTCCTACAATGAGCAGTTCTTC
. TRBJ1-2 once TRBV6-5 CASMSGGGLYGYTF TGTGCCAGCATGAGCGGAGGGGGACTCTATGGCTACACCTTC
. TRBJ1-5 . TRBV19 CASSTQDRGSNQPQHF TGTGCCAGTAGTACTCAGGACCGCGGGAGCAATCAGCCCCAGCATTTT
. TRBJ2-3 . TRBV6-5 CASSYGRGVVTDTQYF TGTGCCAGCAGTTACGGCAGGGGAGTTGTCACAGATACGCAGTATTTT
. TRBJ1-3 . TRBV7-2 CASGGDTGYGNTIYF TGTGCCAGCGGGGGAGACACAGGGTATGGAAACACCATATATTTT
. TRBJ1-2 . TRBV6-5 CASSYSAGAPGYTF TGTGCCAGCAGTTACTCTGCAGGGGCCCCTGGCTACACCTTC
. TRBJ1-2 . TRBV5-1 CASSPDWTVNYGYTF TGCGCCAGCAGCCCAGACTGGACAGTCAACTATGGCTACACCTTC
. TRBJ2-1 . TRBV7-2 CASSLNPPGSYNEQFF TGTGCCAGCAGCTTAAACCCTCCAGGCTCCTACAATGAGCAGTTCTTC
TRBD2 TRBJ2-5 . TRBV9 CASSVSLGLAQETQYF TGTGCCAGCAGCGTCTCCCTGGGACTAGCGCAAGAGACCCAGTACTTC
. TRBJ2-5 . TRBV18 CASSPGPAETQYF TGTGCCAGCTCACCAGGTCCGGCGGAGACCCAGTACTTC
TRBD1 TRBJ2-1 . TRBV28 CASSPAQGGEQFF TGTGCCAGCAGTCCGGCACAGGGGGGTGAGCAGTTCTTC
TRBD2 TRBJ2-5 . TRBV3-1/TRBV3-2 CASLAGGRETQYF TGTGCCAGTTTAGCGGGGGGGAGAGAGACCCAGTACTTC
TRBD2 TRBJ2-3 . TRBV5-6 CASSSLGTSGGGITDTQYF TGTGCCAGCAGCTCCCTCGGGACTAGCGGGGGGGGTATCACAGATACGCAGTATTTT
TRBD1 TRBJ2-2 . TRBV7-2 CASRIDRGHTGELFF TGTGCCAGCAGGATTGACAGGGGGCACACCGGGGAGCTGTTTTTT
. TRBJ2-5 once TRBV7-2 CASSSPGLRGLEETQYF TGTGCCAGCAGCTCGCCAGGACTGAGGGGGTTGGAAGAGACCCAGTACTTC
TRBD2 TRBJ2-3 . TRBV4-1 CASSPILAGVVSTQYF TGCGCCAGCAGCCCCATCCTAGCGGGGGTTGTGTCTACGCAGTATTTT
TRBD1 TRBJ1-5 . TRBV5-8 CASTSQRQGVSQPQHF TGTGCCAGCACCTCCCAGCGACAGGGTGTAAGTCAGCCCCAGCATTTT
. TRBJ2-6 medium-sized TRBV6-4 CASSETTGGGANVLTF TGTGCCAGCAGTGAAACTACCGGGGGAGGGGCCAACGTCCTGACTTTC
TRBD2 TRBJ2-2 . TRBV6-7 CASSWGLAKTGELFF TGTGCCAGCAGTTGGGGACTAGCGAAGACCGGGGAGCTGTTTTTT
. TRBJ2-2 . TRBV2 CASSAQGEDTGELFF TGTGCCAGCAGTGCCCAGGGTGAGGACACCGGGGAGCTGTTTTTT
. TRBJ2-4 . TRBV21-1 CASTQNGDRGRLGAKNIQYF TGTGCCAGCACCCAAAACGGGGACAGGGGGCGTCTAGGGGCCAAAAACATTCAGTACTTC
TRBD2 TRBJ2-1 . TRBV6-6 CASIYAGGRVPSEQFF TGTGCCAGCATCTATGCGGGGGGTCGCGTTCCGAGTGAGCAGTTCTTC
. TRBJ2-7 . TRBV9 CASSPWGNSYEQYF TGTGCCAGCAGTCCATGGGGGAACTCCTACGAGCAGTACTTC
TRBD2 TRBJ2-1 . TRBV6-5 CASRSSGDYNEQFF TGTGCCAGCAGATCCAGCGGGGACTACAATGAGCAGTTCTTC
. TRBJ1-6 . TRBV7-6 CASSLAGGYNSPLHF TGTGCCAGCAGCCTCGCAGGAGGCTATAATTCACCCCTCCACTTT
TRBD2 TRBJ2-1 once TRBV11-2 CASSFNSGGLWNEQFF TGTGCCAGCAGCTTCAACTCGGGGGGATTATGGAATGAGCAGTTCTTC
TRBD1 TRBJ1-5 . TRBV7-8 CASSPNTGGQPQHF TGTGCCAGCAGCCCAAATACAGGGGGTCAGCCCCAGCATTTT
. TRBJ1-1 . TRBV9 CASSPADFLNTEAFF TGTGCCAGCAGCCCCGCGGACTTTCTGAACACTGAAGCTTTCTTT
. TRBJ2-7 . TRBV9 CASSVGLFYEQYF TGTGCCAGCAGCGTAGGACTTTTCTACGAGCAGTACTTC
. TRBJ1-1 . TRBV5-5 CASSLVQGLNTEAFF TGTGCCAGCAGCTTGGTACAGGGCTTGAACACTGAAGCTTTCTTT
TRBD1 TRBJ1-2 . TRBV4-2 CASSQVLVRRDRADYGYTF TGTGCCAGCAGCCAAGTTTTGGTTCGTAGGGACAGGGCTGACTATGGCTACACCTTC
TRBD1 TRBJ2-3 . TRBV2 CASSETGVSTDTQYF TGTGCCAGCAGTGAAACAGGGGTTAGCACAGATACGCAGTATTTT
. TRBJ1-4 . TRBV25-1 CASSERRGFTEKLFF TGTGCCAGCAGTGAAAGGAGGGGATTTACTGAAAAACTGTTTTTT
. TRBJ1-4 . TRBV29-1 CSVEGEWKKLFF TGCAGCGTTGAAGGGGAGTGGAAGAAACTGTTTTTT
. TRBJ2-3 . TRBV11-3 CASGGAADTQYF TGTGCCAGCGGGGGCGCAGCAGATACGCAGTATTTT
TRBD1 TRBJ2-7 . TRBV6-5 CASSRRLQGSYEQYF TGTGCCAGCAGTCGTCGGTTACAGGGGTCCTACGAGCAGTACTTC
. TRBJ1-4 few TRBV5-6 CASSFGRGGTNEKLFF TGTGCCAGCAGCTTTGGGAGGGGAGGAACTAATGAAAAACTGTTTTTT
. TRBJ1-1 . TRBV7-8 CASQDSPRTEAFF TGTGCCAGCCAGGACAGTCCTCGCACTGAAGCTTTCTTT
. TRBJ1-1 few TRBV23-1 CASSQSGTRLITNTEAFF TGCGCCAGCAGTCAATCGGGGACTAGACTCATAACTAACACTGAAGCTTTCTTT
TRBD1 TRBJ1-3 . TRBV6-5 CASTLGGVGNTIYF TGTGCCAGCACACTAGGGGGCGTCGGAAACACCATATATTTT
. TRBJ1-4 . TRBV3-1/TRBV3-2 CASSQEGGTNEKLFF TGTGCCAGCAGCCAAGAGGGGGGCACTAATGAAAAACTGTTTTTT
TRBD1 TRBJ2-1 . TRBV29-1 CSVHRGLDEQFF TGCAGCGTTCACAGGGGGTTGGATGAGCAGTTCTTC
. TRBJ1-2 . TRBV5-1 CASSLESGVNNYGYTF TGCGCCAGCAGCTTGGAGTCCGGGGTTAATAACTATGGCTACACCTTC